Listed below are T cell receptor beta chains from one sample, sequenced in a study of T cell responses to AZD1222 COVID-19 vaccine. Method: immunoSEQ multiplex PCR; TCRdb's copy keeps in-frame clones and lacks some. The sample records 90,000 to 150,000 clones, 88% being singletons. Sequenced material: peripheral blood, taken on day 0 of AZD1222 vaccination. These receptors all come from an adult in good health. Each CDR3 is given with its conserved first and last residue. A D gene is named only where the DNA matches it firmly. Clone size is not always given. Where it is, it says once, few, many or a class for expanded clones.

J gene	clone size	D gene	V gene	CDR3 DNA	CDR3 protein
TRBJ1-2	-	-	TRBV2	TGTGCCAGCAGTGAAGCGCGAAGAACAGGGTTTAGGCATGGCTACACCTTC	CASSEARRTGFRHGYTF
TRBJ2-2	-	TRBD1	TRBV5-1	TGCGCCAGCAGCTTGGGGGACAGGGTAACCGGGGAGCTGTTTTTT	CASSLGDRVTGELFF
TRBJ1-2	-	TRBD1	TRBV2	TGTGCCAGCAGTGGTATAAAGGGACAGGGTAACTATGGCTACACCTTC	CASSGIKGQGNYGYTF
TRBJ2-7	-	-	TRBV13	TGTGCCAGCAGCTTCCGGGACCGATACTCCTACGAGCAGTACTTC	CASSFRDRYSYEQYF
TRBJ2-1	-	TRBD1	TRBV7-8	TGTGCCAGCAGCTCTACGGGACAGGGGGCTATCAATGAGCAGTTCTTC	CASSSTGQGAINEQFF
TRBJ1-2	-	-	TRBV5-4	TGTGCCAGCAGCGCGCAAGGGCGGGGCTATGGCTACACCTTC	CASSAQGRGYGYTF
TRBJ1-2	-	TRBD1	TRBV27	TGTGCCAGCAGTAAAAGTTCCCGGGACAGTTCTAACTATGGCTACACCTTC	CASSKSSRDSSNYGYTF
TRBJ2-3	-	-	TRBV7-2	TGTGCCACTGCGCAGGGGGGGCCTGAAGATACGCAGTATTTT	CATAQGGPEDTQYF
TRBJ1-3	-	TRBD1	TRBV6-1	TGTGCCAGCAGTGGCGCCGGGACAGGGATGTCTGGAAACACCATATATTTT	CASSGAGTGMSGNTIYF
TRBJ1-1	once	-	TRBV15	TGTGCCACCAGCACCTTGAGGGGGGGGAACACTGAAGCTTTCTTT	CATSTLRGGNTEAFF
TRBJ1-5	-	-	TRBV2	TGTGCCAGTGTGGGGGCGGGAAATCAGCCCCAGCATTTT	CASVGAGNQPQHF
TRBJ2-5	-	-	TRBV7-9	TGTGCCAGCAGCTTATCGTGGGGGGGGCAGACCCAGTACTTC	CASSLSWGGQTQYF
TRBJ2-1	-	-	TRBV6-4	TGTGCCAGCAGTGACTCCGGGGACTCCTACAATGAGCAGTTCTTC	CASSDSGDSYNEQFF
TRBJ1-1	-	-	TRBV10-3	TGTGCCATCAGCTTAACAGGGAACACTGAAGCTTTCTTT	CAISLTGNTEAFF
TRBJ1-1	-	-	TRBV5-1	TGCGCCAGCAGCTCACCGGACAGTCCGGCCACTGAAGCTTTCTTT	CASSSPDSPATEAFF
TRBJ2-7	-	-	TRBV7-9	TGTGCCAGCAACAGTTTCCGGGACGGCCACGAGCAGTACTTC	CASNSFRDGHEQYF
TRBJ1-2	-	TRBD1	TRBV3-1/TRBV3-2	TGTGCCAGCAGCCAAGTCCCGGGACAGGGAGTCGGCTACACCTTC	CASSQVPGQGVGYTF
TRBJ1-1	-	-	TRBV5-4	TGTGCCAGCAGCTTTGACCCCGGGAGGACTGAAGCTTTCTTT	CASSFDPGRTEAFF
TRBJ1-2	-	-	TRBV5-6	TGTGCCAGCAGCTTGTTCGGGGTATATGGCTACACCTTC	CASSLFGVYGYTF
TRBJ2-7	-	-	TRBV12-2	TGTGCAAGTCGCCGGGACAGGGGCAACGAGCAGTACTTC	CASRRDRGNEQYF
TRBJ2-3	-	TRBD2	TRBV5-4	TGTGCCAGCAGCTTGCGAGCGGGGAGCACAGATACGCAGTATTTT	CASSLRAGSTDTQYF
TRBJ2-2	-	TRBD1	TRBV7-9	TGTGCCAGCAGCTTAAGTCAGGGGGCAACCGGGGAGCTGTTTTTT	CASSLSQGATGELFF
TRBJ1-1	-	-	TRBV5-1	TGCGCCAGCAGCTCACTAGGGGGGAGAAACACTGAAGCTTTCTTT	CASSSLGGRNTEAFF
TRBJ2-7	-	-	TRBV7-2	TGTGCCAGCAGCTCCCAGGGCTACGAGCAGTACTTC	CASSSQGYEQYF
TRBJ2-3	once	-	TRBV7-9	TGTGCCAGCAGCTTCACCCAGAGCACAGATACGCAGTATTTT	CASSFTQSTDTQYF
TRBJ2-5	-	-	TRBV7-7	TGTGCCAGCAGCTCCTCATTGGCACAAGAGACCCAGTACTTC	CASSSSLAQETQYF
TRBJ2-1	-	TRBD2	TRBV2	TGTGCCAGCAGGACAGGACTAGCGGGGTTTGAGCAGTTCTTC	CASRTGLAGFEQFF
TRBJ1-6	-	-	TRBV9	TGTGCCAGCAGCGCTAATAATTCACCCCTCCACTTT	CASSANNSPLHF
TRBJ1-2	-	-	TRBV20-1	TGCAGTGCTAGTCCTACGGGCGTGGGAGGGGTTAACTATGGCTACACCTTC	CSASPTGVGGVNYGYTF
TRBJ1-5	-	-	TRBV19	TGTGCCAGTAGTATAGCCCCCTGGACGGGTCCGAATCAGCCCCAGCATTTT	CASSIAPWTGPNQPQHF
TRBJ2-1	-	TRBD1	TRBV5-1	TGCGCCAGCAGATCGACAGGGCAGTTGTACAATGAGCAGTTCTTC	CASRSTGQLYNEQFF
TRBJ2-3	-	TRBD2	TRBV10-2	TGCGCCAGCACGAGCGGGGGAGGAGATACGCAGTATTTT	CASTSGGGDTQYF
TRBJ1-1	-	-	TRBV5-1	TGCGCCAGCAGCCTGGGGGCCTCCCCAACGAACACTGAAGCTTTCTTT	CASSLGASPTNTEAFF
TRBJ1-1	-	-	TRBV20-1	TGCAGTGCTCTGGGAGTGCCTGAAGCTTTCTTT	CSALGVPEAFF
TRBJ1-5	-	-	TRBV14	TGTGCCAGCAGCCAGAGAAAGGAAGGAACCCATAGCAATCAGCCCCAGCATTTT	CASSQRKEGTHSNQPQHF
TRBJ1-2	-	-	TRBV5-4	TGTGCCAGCAGCTCCACCCAAGCGGATGGCTACACCTTC	CASSSTQADGYTF
TRBJ2-2	-	-	TRBV15	TGTGCCACCAGCACCCACCGGGGGTTTAGGGGGGAGCTGTTTTTT	CATSTHRGFRGELFF
TRBJ2-1	-	TRBD1	TRBV2	TGTGCCAGCAGCGGGACAGGGGCAGTGGAGCAGTTCTTC	CASSGTGAVEQFF
TRBJ1-3	-	-	TRBV15	TGTGCCACCAGCAGATCTGGCCGAAACACCATATATTTT	CATSRSGRNTIYF
TRBJ1-5	-	-	TRBV6-5	TGTGCCAGCAGCCATAGGGAGCAGCCCCAGCATTTT	CASSHREQPQHF
TRBJ1-6	-	TRBD1	TRBV7-2	TGTGCCAGCAGCACCCGGACAGGGGCTAATTCACCCCTCCACTTT	CASSTRTGANSPLHF